A single sample gave rise to the 22 T cell receptor beta chains below, sequenced in a study of technical replicates of blood from a handful of donors. Data came from immunoSEQ multiplex PCR; TCRdb stores just in-frame clones and leaves some out. Among some 13,000 clones, roughly 94% were seen once, and the ten largest hold 7% to 8%. Sequenced: PBMCs. The source of these receptors is a human donor in good health.

The chain joins TRBV30 to TRBJ2-1; 13 nucleotides align to TRBD2. This CDR3 comprises 18 residues. Germline lookup yields CDR1 GTSNPN and CDR2 SVGIG (reference sequence). The trim removed 3 bases at V and 7 bases at J, leaving 15 bases unmatched. The CDR3 sequence: CAWRQGLAGKGPVNEQFF. Here the CDR3 DNA reads TGTGCCTGGAGACAGGGACTAGCGGGAAAGGGGCCGGTGAATGAGCAGTTCTTC.

The rearrangement joins TRBV7-8 to TRBJ2-3; possible D gene TRBD1, 6 bases. Germline CDR1 is SGHVS and CDR2 is FQNEAQ. This CDR3 is built from 14 residues. The V and J ends lost 5 bases and 2 bases respectively, with 11 bases between them. This CDR3 is CASSHYRDTDTQYF. The CDR3 coding sequence is TGTGCCAGCAGCCATTACAGGGACACAGATACGCAGTATTTT.

This clone turned up a few times. This chain links TRBV10-1 with TRBJ2-1; 14 bases match TRBD2. V dropped 6 bases and J dropped 7; count of bases not matched to a gene: 5. The germline V gene has CDR1 WNHNN and CDR2 SYGVQD (reference sequence). This CDR3 comprises 15 residues. The CDR3, as DNA: TGCGCCAGCAGATCCGGGACTAGCGGGAGTAATGAGCAGTTCTTC. Translated: CASRSGTSGSNEQFF.

This clone appeared once. The CDR3 protein is CASSLTPTGGRDEQYF. CDR3 DNA sequence: TGTGCCAGCAGTTTAACTCCCACCGGGGGTCGTGACGAGCAGTACTTC. The chain has TRBV27 and TRBJ2-7; D perhaps matches TRBD2 (6 bases). V was shortened by 2 bases and J by 5 bases, with 19 bases between the two germline ends. CDR3 size: 16 residues. Germline V CDR1 and CDR2: MNHEY, SMNVEV (reference sequence).

The chain recombines TRBV2 with TRBJ1-2, with D unresolved. Between the trimmed V and J ends, which lost 6 bases and 4 bases, there was a span of 15 bases. The CDR3 runs 14 residues. CDR1 SNHLY and CDR2 FYNNEI come from the germline V gene. The CDR3 spells CASRTLTPGYGYTF. In nucleotides, the CDR3 is TGTGCCAGCAGAACCTTGACACCCGGCTATGGCTACACCTTC.

The chain has TRBV9 and TRBJ2-1, with D perhaps matching TRBD2 (6 bases). CDR1 and CDR2 from the germline V gene are SGDLS and YYNGEE. V lost 0 bases and J lost 10, with 17 bases in between. This CDR3 is 15 amino acids long. This CDR3 reads CASSVVGGSGEEQFF. DNA of the CDR3: TGTGCCAGCAGCGTAGTTGGAGGGAGCGGTGAGGAGCAGTTCTTC.

The rearrangement joins TRBV27 to TRBJ2-2, with 11 bases matching TRBD2. Germline CDR1 reads MNHEY; CDR2 reads SMNVEV (reference sequence). The CDR3 sequence is 14 residues long. V lost 2 bases and J lost 7; bases outside the gene matches: 0. The CDR3 loop is CASSLLAGGGELFF. The CDR3 DNA follows: TGTGCCAGCAGTTTACTAGCGGGAGGCGGGGAGCTGTTTTTT.

This clone occurred a few times. The V gene is TRBV5-1, the J gene TRBJ2-3, with 10 bases fitting TRBD2. CDR1 and CDR2 from the germline V gene are SGHRS and YFSETQ. The CDR3 is 21 residues long. The J segment lost 2 bases and the V segment lost 0 bases, leaving 18 bases of the junction unmatched. CDR3 in DNA: TGCGCCAGCAGCTTGGGGCCGGGACGGGCGCTACTAGCGGGATACACAGATACGCAGTATTTT. As protein: CASSLGPGRALLAGYTDTQYF.

The genes are TRBV10-3 and TRBJ1-1; D not resolved. Germline CDR1 reads ENHRY; CDR2 reads SYGVKD. CDR3 length: 13 residues. The V and J ends lost 0 bases and 6 bases respectively, with 8 bases between them. The CDR3 DNA is TGTGCCATCAGTGAGTCCCAGGCAGCTGAAGCTTTCTTT. Protein product: CAISESQAAEAFF.

The chain joins TRBV27 to TRBJ2-3; 9 positions match TRBD2. This CDR3 spans 15 amino acids. J gave up 1 base and V 8 bases, and 7 bases lay outside the gene matches. The germline V gene has CDR1 MNHEY and CDR2 SMNVEV (reference sequence). The CDR3 DNA reads TGTGCCAGCTTTCCGGCGGGGGGGGGCACAGATACGCAGTATTTT. This gives the protein CASFPAGGGTDTQYF.

This rearrangement joins TRBV27 to TRBJ2-2; 14 bases agree with TRBD2. Germline-derived CDR1 and CDR2 are MNHEY and SMNVEV (reference sequence). This CDR3 has 17 amino acids. V lost 8 bases and J lost 1; bases outside the gene matches: 6. This chain's CDR3 is CASLGLAGVGNTGELFF. Here the CDR3 DNA reads TGTGCCAGCTTGGGACTAGCGGGAGTCGGGAACACCGGGGAGCTGTTTTTT.

The table lists this clone with a count of one. This sequence joins TRBV28 and TRBJ1-4; a weak D match, TRBD1 (5 bases). V was cut by 5 bases and J by 7 bases, with 8 bases left in between. This CDR3 comprises 12 residues. The germline CDR1 and CDR2 sequences are MDHEN and SYDVKM. DNA of the CDR3: TGTGCCAGCAGTGAGACAGCTGAAAAACTGTTTTTT. Translated, it gives CASSETAEKLFF.

The J gene is TRBJ2-1, the V gene TRBV10-3, with 15 bases that match TRBD2. The CDR3 is 16 residues long. Trimming took 6 bases from V and 7 from J; bases not matched to a gene: 7. Germline CDR1 and CDR2: ENHRY and SYGVKD. The CDR3 protein is CAIRGTSGRSRNEQFF. In DNA, the CDR3 is TGTGCCATCAGAGGGACTAGCGGGAGGTCGCGGAATGAGCAGTTCTTC.

V usage is TRBV5-1 and J usage is TRBJ2-5, with 9 bases fitting TRBD1. Looked up from germline, CDR1 is SGHRS and CDR2 is YFSETQ. The CDR3 has 14 residues. With V trimmed by 4 bases and J by 2 bases, 3 bases remained unmatched. This chain's CDR3 is CASSADRGQETQYF. DNA for the CDR3: TGCGCCAGCAGCGCGGACAGGGGTCAAGAGACCCAGTACTTC.

This chain links TRBV2 with TRBJ2-7; 7 positions agree with TRBD1. Germline trimming cut 6 bases from V and 3 bases from J; bases unmatched to any gene: 8. The V gene's germline CDR1 is SNHLY and CDR2 FYNNEI. This CDR3 comprises 14 residues. The CDR3 reads CASSTRGQIYEQYF. The CDR3 DNA sequence: TGTGCCAGCAGCACTCGGGGACAGATCTACGAGCAGTACTTC.

This chain joins TRBV2 and TRBJ2-2; 12 positions match TRBD2. With V trimmed by 10 bases and J by 5 bases, 5 bases remained unmatched. The CDR3 is made up of 14 amino acids. Germline assignment: CDR1 SNHLY and CDR2 FYNNEI. CDR3 nucleotide sequence: TGTGCCACCGAGACTAGCGGGAGAACCGGGGAGCTGTTTTTT. It specifies CATETSGRTGELFF.

The V gene is TRBV19, the J gene TRBJ1-2; TRBD1 might be the D (6 bases). There are 14 residues in the CDR3. Germline-derived CDR1 and CDR2 are LNHDA and SQIVND (reference sequence). V was cut by 0 bases and J by 4 bases, with 9 bases left in between. The CDR3 sequence is CASSIETGRYGYTF. CDR3 sequence (DNA): TGTGCCAGTAGTATAGAGACAGGCCGCTATGGCTACACCTTC. Drawing the rest from reference TRBV19 and TRBJ1-2, the complete variable domain is DGGITQSPKYLFRKEGQNVTLSCEQNLNHDAMYWYRQDPGQGLRLIYYSQIVNDFQKGDIAEGYSVSREKKESFPLTVTSAQKNPTAFYLCASSIETGRYGYTFGSGTRLTVV.

The chain carries TRBV30 and TRBJ2-7; D ambiguous. V was trimmed by 3 bases and J by 5 bases, leaving 8 bases between them. CDR1 and CDR2 from the germline V gene are GTSNPN and SVGIG (reference sequence). The CDR3 runs to 11 residues. As DNA, the CDR3 is TGTGCCTGGAGCGGTAGCAACGAGCAGTACTTC. This gives the protein CAWSGSNEQYF.

The chain uses TRBV4-2 and TRBJ2-1, with a possible D match to TRBD2 (6 bases). The CDR3 covers 16 residues. Deletions cut 0 bases from V and 8 bases from J, with 17 bases between. Per germline, CDR1 LGHNA and CDR2 YNFKEQ. Written as DNA, the CDR3 is TGTGCCAGCAGCCAAGATCGCGGGACCGTCCGACATGAGCAGTTCTTC. Translating it yields CASSQDRGTVRHEQFF.

This chain joins TRBV19 and TRBJ2-7; 7 bases are shared with TRBD1. J gave up 2 bases and V 5 bases, and 9 bases lay outside the gene matches. Germline-derived CDR1 and CDR2 are LNHDA and SQIVND (reference sequence). The CDR3 is 15 amino acids. The chain's CDR3 is CASSLRQGTAYEQYF. CDR3 coding DNA: TGTGCCAGTAGTCTCCGACAGGGTACTGCCTACGAGCAGTACTTC.

The chain joins TRBV7-6 to TRBJ2-7, with 11 bases matching TRBD1. V lost 4 bases to trimming and J lost 3 bases; unmatched junction nucleotides: 5. The CDR3 loop spans 15 amino acids. The germline CDR1 and CDR2 sequences are SGHVS and FNYEAQ. DNA for the CDR3: TGTGCCAGCAGCTCCCGGACAGGGGGCTTCTACGAGCAGTACTTC. Translating it yields CASSSRTGGFYEQYF.

J is TRBJ1-5 and V is TRBV6-1, with D unclear. In germline, CDR1 is MNHNS, CDR2 SASEGT. Trimming removed 1 base from V and 7 bases from J, with 14 bases in between. The CDR3 is 15 amino acids. CDR3 amino acids: CASSEGIAVGQPQHF. CDR3 coding DNA: TGTGCCAGCAGTGAAGGCATAGCGGTAGGACAGCCCCAGCATTTT.